This T cell receptor (beta chain) was profiled in a study of tumor-infiltrating lymphocytes in primary liver carcinoma. The study, taken as a whole, reports: Top-250-clone fractions were significantly higher in tumors than in blood (p = 0.039).

The germline CDR1 and CDR2 sequences are MNHEY and SVGAGI. Trimming took off 4 bases at V and 4 bases at J, with 10 bases between the two ends. The CDR3 is made up of 13 amino acids. Total RNA amounting to roughly 0.5 ug was the source from which TCR beta cDNA was made with a constant-region primer. Slightly modified ARM-PCR, run as three nested multiplex PCR rounds, produced the TCR beta libraries. Two initial PCR rounds of around 9 cycles each paired TRBV1-TRBV30 forward primers with a C-beta reverse primer. Each CDR3 protein is one row after TCRdb ran MiXCR on the multiplex PCR reads. The sample records more than 150,000 distinct CDR3 sequences, about 60% being singletons. In addition to blood RNA drawn from unsorted whole blood, germline DNA was extracted. These patients lived with chronic HBV infection and had never been treated. With respect to this clonotype: Its specificity is not known.

The sample comprised peripheral blood. The TCR originated in a middle-aged man with primary liver carcinoma and hepatitis B virus infection. The chain is built from TRBV6-5 and TRBJ2-5; D gene uncertain. CDR3 protein: CASSSVAPETQYF. DNA of the CDR3: TGTGCCAGCAGTTCCGTGGCCCCAGAGACCCAGTACTTC.